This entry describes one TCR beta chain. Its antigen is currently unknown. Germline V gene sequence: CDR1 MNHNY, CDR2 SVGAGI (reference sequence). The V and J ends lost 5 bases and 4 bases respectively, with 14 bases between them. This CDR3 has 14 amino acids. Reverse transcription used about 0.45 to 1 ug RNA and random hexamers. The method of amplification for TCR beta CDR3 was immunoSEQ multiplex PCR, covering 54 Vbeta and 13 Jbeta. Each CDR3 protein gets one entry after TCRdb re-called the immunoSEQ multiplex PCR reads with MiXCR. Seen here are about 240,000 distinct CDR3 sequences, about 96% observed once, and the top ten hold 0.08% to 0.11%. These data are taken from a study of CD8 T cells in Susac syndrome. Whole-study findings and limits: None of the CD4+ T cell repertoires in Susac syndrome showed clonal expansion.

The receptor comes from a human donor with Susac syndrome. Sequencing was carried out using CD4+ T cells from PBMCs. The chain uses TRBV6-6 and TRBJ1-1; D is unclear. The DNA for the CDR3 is TGTGCCAGCAGTCCCGCCGGGCGGGGCACTGAAGCTTTCTTT. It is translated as CASSPAGRGTEAFF.